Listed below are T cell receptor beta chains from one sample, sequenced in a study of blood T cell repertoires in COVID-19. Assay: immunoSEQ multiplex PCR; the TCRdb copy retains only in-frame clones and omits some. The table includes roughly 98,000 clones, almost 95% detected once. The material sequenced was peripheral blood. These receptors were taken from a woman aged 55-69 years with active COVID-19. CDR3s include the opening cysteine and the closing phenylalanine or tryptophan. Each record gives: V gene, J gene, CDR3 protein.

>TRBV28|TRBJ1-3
CASTTSSGNTIYF
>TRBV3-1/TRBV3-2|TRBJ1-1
CASSHRTGNTEAFF
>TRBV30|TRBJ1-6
CAWSVGRADNSPLHF
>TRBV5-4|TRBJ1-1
CASSDGTDHTEAFF
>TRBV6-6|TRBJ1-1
CASTTRTGMNTEAFF
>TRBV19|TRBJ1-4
CASTGYNEKLFF
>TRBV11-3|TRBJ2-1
CASSLGGAENEQFF
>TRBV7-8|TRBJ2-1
CASSSGLVGSYNEQFF
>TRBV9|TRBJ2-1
CASSVGGTNEQFF
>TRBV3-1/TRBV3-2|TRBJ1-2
CASSQDSVRGGWDGYTF
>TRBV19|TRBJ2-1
CASSLDRRAGAIYNEQFF
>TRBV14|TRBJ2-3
CASSRRGRSDTQYF
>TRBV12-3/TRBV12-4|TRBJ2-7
CASRRQGVGEQYF
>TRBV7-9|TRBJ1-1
CASSAARGDTEAFF
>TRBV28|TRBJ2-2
CASSPGQVSTGELFF
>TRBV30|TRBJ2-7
CAWSELGGYEQYF
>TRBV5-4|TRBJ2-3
CASSTGRVDTQYF
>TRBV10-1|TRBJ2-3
CASSRGTADTQYF
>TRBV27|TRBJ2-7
CASSLFGTGKGEQYF
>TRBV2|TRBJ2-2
CASSEYGTRNTGELFF
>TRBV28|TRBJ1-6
CASSKTRDRGDSPLHF
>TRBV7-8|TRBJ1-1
CASSLAISVNTEAFF
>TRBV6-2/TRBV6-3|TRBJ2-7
CASSYGTGGGYEQYF
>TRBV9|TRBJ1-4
CASSPRTGETNEKLFF
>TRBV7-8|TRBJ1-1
CASSGPGGMNTEAFF
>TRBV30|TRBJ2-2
CAWTPVSGELFF
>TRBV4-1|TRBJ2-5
CASSQVEPLRDFQETQYF
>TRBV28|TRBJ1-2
CASSLRYGYTF
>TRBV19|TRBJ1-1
CASSIPWTGKEAFF
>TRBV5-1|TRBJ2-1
CASSLGDSLSYNEQFF